These T cell receptor beta chains were read from a single sample in a study of read filtering for tumor transcriptome and immune sequencing. TCRdb re-called the reads through MiXCR, storing one row per CDR3 protein. The data show 75,000 to 95,000 distinct CDR3 sequences, roughly 21% seen once. The source material was a population of CD138-negative cells sorted from bone marrow. The receptors derive from a donor over 35 with multiple myeloma. Each CDR3 is given with its conserved first and last residue. D genes are given only for firm matches. A row's size may be missing; if present it is once, few, many or a size class.

abundance: few; d_gene: .; j_gene: TRBJ2-5; v_gene: TRBV7-6; CDR3nt: TGTGCCAGCAGTCTAGGGTTTTCAGGGACCCAGTACTTC; CDR3aa: CASSLGFSGTQYF
abundance: many; d_gene: .; j_gene: TRBJ2-1; v_gene: TRBV28; CDR3nt: TGTGCCAGCAGTTTACGGGTAAACTCCTACAATGAGCAGTTCTTC; CDR3aa: CASSLRVNSYNEQFF
abundance: many; d_gene: TRBD1; j_gene: TRBJ2-1; v_gene: TRBV5-1; CDR3nt: TGCGCCAGCAGCGCCTCGGGACAGGTATACAATGAGCAGTTCTTC; CDR3aa: CASSASGQVYNEQFF
abundance: many; d_gene: .; j_gene: TRBJ1-2; v_gene: TRBV2; CDR3nt: TGTGCCAGCAGAGTATCCTTAGGGAACTATGGCTACACCTTC; CDR3aa: CASRVSLGNYGYTF
abundance: many; d_gene: TRBD1; j_gene: TRBJ1-1; v_gene: TRBV5-1; CDR3nt: TGCGCCAGCAGCTTGGAACAGGGGGGGAGGAACACTGAAGCTTTCTTT; CDR3aa: CASSLEQGGRNTEAFF
abundance: many; d_gene: .; j_gene: TRBJ2-5; v_gene: TRBV6-5; CDR3nt: TGTGCCAGCAGTTACAGTGAGACCCAGTACTTC; CDR3aa: CASSYSETQYF
abundance: many; d_gene: .; j_gene: TRBJ1-4; v_gene: TRBV29-1; CDR3nt: TGCAGCGTTGGAACGGGTGAAAAACTGTTTTTT; CDR3aa: CSVGTGEKLFF
abundance: many; d_gene: .; j_gene: TRBJ2-1; v_gene: TRBV5-4; CDR3nt: .; CDR3aa: CASSSSGAGREQFF
abundance: .; d_gene: .; j_gene: TRBJ1-5; v_gene: TRBV5-1; CDR3nt: TGCGCCAGCAGCTTGGGCCCGGCCGCAGGGCCCCAGCATTTT; CDR3aa: CASSLGPAAGPQHF
abundance: many; d_gene: .; j_gene: TRBJ2-3; v_gene: TRBV7-2; CDR3nt: TGTGCCAGCAGCTTAGTTGAAGATACGCAGTATTTT; CDR3aa: CASSLVEDTQYF
abundance: many; d_gene: TRBD1; j_gene: TRBJ1-1; v_gene: TRBV11-2; CDR3nt: TGTGCCAGCAGCTTACAGGGGGGGAACACTGAAGCTTTCTTT; CDR3aa: CASSLQGGNTEAFF
abundance: many; d_gene: .; j_gene: TRBJ1-4; v_gene: TRBV20-1; CDR3nt: TGCAGTGTCACACGACCATGGCCAAATGAAAAACTGTTTTTT; CDR3aa: CSVTRPWPNEKLFF
abundance: many; d_gene: TRBD2; j_gene: TRBJ2-3; v_gene: TRBV5-1; CDR3nt: TGCGCCAGCAGCTCGGGACTAGCGGTTGCAGATACGCAGTATTTT; CDR3aa: CASSSGLAVADTQYF
abundance: .; d_gene: .; j_gene: TRBJ2-1; v_gene: TRBV13; CDR3nt: TGTGCCAGCAGCTTACTGGACTGGAACAATGAGCAGTTCTTC; CDR3aa: CASSLLDWNNEQFF
abundance: many; d_gene: TRBD2; j_gene: TRBJ2-5; v_gene: TRBV28; CDR3nt: TGTGCCAGCAGTTTTGGCGGGGGGGCCGGGGAGACCCAGTACTTC; CDR3aa: CASSFGGGAGETQYF
abundance: many; d_gene: .; j_gene: TRBJ1-4; v_gene: TRBV6-5; CDR3nt: TGTGCCAGCAGTTACTCAACGGGTGAAAAACTGTTTTTT; CDR3aa: CASSYSTGEKLFF
abundance: many; d_gene: TRBD1; j_gene: TRBJ2-7; v_gene: TRBV5-1; CDR3nt: TGCGCCAGCAGCCAGACAGGGGTGAGCGGCTACGAGCAGTACTTC; CDR3aa: CASSQTGVSGYEQYF
abundance: many; d_gene: TRBD1; j_gene: TRBJ2-5; v_gene: TRBV3-1; CDR3nt: TGTGCCAGCAGCCCCTTTACAGGGGGGGAGACCCAGTACTTC; CDR3aa: CASSPFTGGETQYF
abundance: .; d_gene: TRBD1; j_gene: TRBJ1-1; v_gene: TRBV12-3/TRBV12-4; CDR3nt: TGTGCCAGCAGGGCGGGACAGGGGTTCTCTGAAGCTTTCTTT; CDR3aa: CASRAGQGFSEAFF
abundance: many; d_gene: .; j_gene: TRBJ2-1; v_gene: TRBV20-1; CDR3nt: TGCAGTGCTAGAGTGCTAAATGAGCAGTTCTTC; CDR3aa: CSARVLNEQFF
abundance: many; d_gene: .; j_gene: TRBJ2-7; v_gene: TRBV20-1; CDR3nt: TGCAGTGCAAGAAACAGGAGTTACGAGCAGTACTTC; CDR3aa: CSARNRSYEQYF
abundance: few; d_gene: TRBD2; j_gene: TRBJ2-3; v_gene: TRBV12-3/TRBV12-4; CDR3nt: TGTGCCAGCAGGGCTAGCGGGCAAGATACGCAGTATTTT; CDR3aa: CASRASGQDTQYF
abundance: many; d_gene: .; j_gene: TRBJ2-5; v_gene: TRBV29-1; CDR3nt: TGCAGCGTTGATGGTAAAGGAGAGACCCAGTACTTC; CDR3aa: CSVDGKGETQYF
abundance: many; d_gene: .; j_gene: TRBJ2-2; v_gene: TRBV3-1; CDR3nt: TGTGCCAGCACCGGGGGCGGATACACCGGGGAGCTGTTTTTT; CDR3aa: CASTGGGYTGELFF
abundance: few; d_gene: .; j_gene: TRBJ2-5; v_gene: TRBV2; CDR3nt: TGTGCCAGCAGTGAGGGTCGGGGAGTAGAGACCCAGTACTTC; CDR3aa: CASSEGRGVETQYF
abundance: few; d_gene: .; j_gene: TRBJ1-3; v_gene: TRBV5-1; CDR3nt: TGCGCCAGCAGCTTGGGACCTGGATCTGGAAACACCATATATTTT; CDR3aa: CASSLGPGSGNTIYF
abundance: many; d_gene: .; j_gene: TRBJ2-1; v_gene: TRBV6-1; CDR3nt: TGTGCCAGCAGTGAATTCGGCTCCTACAATGAGCAGTTCTTC; CDR3aa: CASSEFGSYNEQFF
abundance: many; d_gene: .; j_gene: TRBJ2-6; v_gene: TRBV12-3/TRBV12-4; CDR3nt: TGTGCCAGCAGCTGGACGAACGGGGCCAACGTCCTGACTTTC; CDR3aa: CASSWTNGANVLTF
abundance: .; d_gene: .; j_gene: TRBJ1-1; v_gene: TRBV5-1; CDR3nt: TGCGCCAGCAGCTTGGCCCAAGGGGTGGGCACTGAAGCTTTCTTT; CDR3aa: CASSLAQGVGTEAFF
abundance: .; d_gene: .; j_gene: TRBJ1-1; v_gene: TRBV29-1; CDR3nt: TGCAGCGTTGGAGGATGGGACACTGAAGCTTTCTTT; CDR3aa: CSVGGWDTEAFF
abundance: .; d_gene: .; j_gene: TRBJ1-1; v_gene: TRBV29-1; CDR3nt: TGCAGCGTCGGACAGATAAACACTGGAGCTTTCTTT; CDR3aa: CSVGQINTGAFF
abundance: many; d_gene: .; j_gene: TRBJ1-6; v_gene: TRBV7-9; CDR3nt: TGTGCCAGCAGCTTAGGGGATTGGAATTCACCCCTCCACTTT; CDR3aa: CASSLGDWNSPLHF
abundance: .; d_gene: TRBD1; j_gene: TRBJ1-1; v_gene: TRBV27; CDR3nt: TGTGCCAGCAGTTTTGGTGTCGGACAGGGAGCTCCTGAAGCTTTCTTT; CDR3aa: CASSFGVGQGAPEAFF
abundance: .; d_gene: .; j_gene: TRBJ1-1; v_gene: TRBV12-3/TRBV12-4; CDR3nt: TGTGCCAGCAGTGGCCTGGGAGCTTTCTTT; CDR3aa: CASSGLGAFF
abundance: .; d_gene: TRBD1; j_gene: TRBJ2-2; v_gene: TRBV28; CDR3nt: TGTGCCAGCACTGCACACCTAGGGGGCTCTTCCCCCGGGGAGCTGTTTTTT; CDR3aa: CASTAHLGGSSPGELFF
abundance: .; d_gene: .; j_gene: TRBJ2-5; v_gene: TRBV29-1; CDR3nt: TGCATCGTTGGCCGGGTCGAGGAGACCCAGTGCTTC; CDR3aa: CIVGRVEETQCF
abundance: many; d_gene: .; j_gene: TRBJ1-1; v_gene: TRBV28; CDR3nt: TGTGCCAGCAGTTTATTAGGGCGACAGAACACTGAAGCTTTCTTT; CDR3aa: CASSLLGRQNTEAFF
abundance: many; d_gene: TRBD1; j_gene: TRBJ1-1; v_gene: TRBV5-5; CDR3nt: TGTGCCAGCAGCGACGGACAGGGATCGAACACTGAAGCTTTCTTT; CDR3aa: CASSDGQGSNTEAFF
abundance: few; d_gene: TRBD1; j_gene: TRBJ1-1; v_gene: TRBV5-1; CDR3nt: TGCGCCAGCAGCTCTGGGGACAGCCCGGCTTTCTTT; CDR3aa: CASSSGDSPAFF
abundance: many; d_gene: .; j_gene: TRBJ1-5; v_gene: TRBV20-1; CDR3nt: TGCAGTGCTGTTGAGGGGTCCTATAGCAATCAGCCCCAGCATTTT; CDR3aa: CSAVEGSYSNQPQHF
abundance: many; d_gene: .; j_gene: TRBJ2-5; v_gene: TRBV10-3; CDR3nt: TGTGCCATCAGTGAGTCGGCGGCTGATGGGACCCAGTACTTC; CDR3aa: CAISESAADGTQYF
abundance: many; d_gene: .; j_gene: TRBJ2-5; v_gene: TRBV24-1; CDR3nt: TGTGCCACCAGTGGAGTTCGGGGGGCAGGGGAGACCCAGTACTTC; CDR3aa: CATSGVRGAGETQYF
abundance: many; d_gene: .; j_gene: TRBJ2-4; v_gene: TRBV18; CDR3nt: TGTGCCAGCTCACCACCGGCCAAAAACATTCAGTACTTC; CDR3aa: CASSPPAKNIQYF
abundance: many; d_gene: TRBD2; j_gene: TRBJ2-2; v_gene: TRBV6-5; CDR3nt: TGTGCCAGCATGGGCCCCCCGGGACTAGCGAAAACCGGGGAGCTGTTTTTT; CDR3aa: CASMGPPGLAKTGELFF
abundance: .; d_gene: .; j_gene: TRBJ2-1; v_gene: TRBV24-1; CDR3nt: TGTGCCACCAGTCAGAGGGGAAATTACAATGAGCAGTTCTTC; CDR3aa: CATSQRGNYNEQFF
abundance: .; d_gene: .; j_gene: TRBJ1-3; v_gene: TRBV18; CDR3nt: TGTGCCAGCTCACTTGGGACCTTGGCTGGAAACACCATATATTTT; CDR3aa: CASSLGTLAGNTIYF
abundance: many; d_gene: .; j_gene: TRBJ1-6; v_gene: TRBV10-2; CDR3nt: TGCGCCAGCAGTGAATCGGGGTTCTATAATTCACCCCTCCACTTT; CDR3aa: CASSESGFYNSPLHF
abundance: .; d_gene: TRBD1; j_gene: TRBJ1-3; v_gene: TRBV20-1; CDR3nt: TGCAGTGCTAGAGATGCCGGACAGGTCCACACCATATATTTT; CDR3aa: CSARDAGQVHTIYF
abundance: few; d_gene: .; j_gene: TRBJ1-2; v_gene: TRBV20-1; CDR3nt: TGCAGTGCTAGAGAACCACCTGCCTATGGCTACACCTTC; CDR3aa: CSAREPPAYGYTF
abundance: .; d_gene: .; j_gene: TRBJ2-1; v_gene: TRBV5-1; CDR3nt: TGCGCCGGTAGTACGGGACACGTCTATAATGAGCAGTTCTTC; CDR3aa: CAGSTGHVYNEQFF
abundance: few; d_gene: TRBD1; j_gene: TRBJ2-3; v_gene: TRBV19; CDR3nt: TGTGCCAGTAGTGAGGACAGGGGAGGGGATACGCAGTATTTT; CDR3aa: CASSEDRGGDTQYF
abundance: many; d_gene: .; j_gene: TRBJ1-1; v_gene: TRBV2; CDR3nt: .; CDR3aa: CASSVGQGAFFFF
abundance: many; d_gene: .; j_gene: TRBJ1-5; v_gene: TRBV4-1; CDR3nt: TGCGCCAGCAGTTTGGGGCCCAATCAGCCCCAGCATTTT; CDR3aa: CASSLGPNQPQHF
abundance: many; d_gene: TRBD2; j_gene: TRBJ2-5; v_gene: TRBV28; CDR3nt: TGTGCCAGCAGCGGGACTAGCGTTCGGACCCAGTACTTC; CDR3aa: CASSGTSVRTQYF